This TCR beta chain was sequenced in a study of shared clonotypes between healthy human individuals. The overall study: CD8 memory received one plate per donor, CD8 naive two, CD4 memory three and CD4 naive three.

It was CD45RO-negative cells, positively selected for CCR7, that made up naive CD8 cells, with terminally differentiated effector memory CD45RA+ cells excluded. Germline CDR1 is SEHNR and CDR2 is FQNEAQ (reference sequence). The CDR3 has 15 amino acids. V dropped 1 base and J dropped 2 bases, with 11 bases sitting between them. Profiling relied on immunoSEQ multiplex PCR, and the TCRdb table lists in-frame clones only, not all of them. This table has about 2.1 million clones, 85% to 95% appearing once. Notes on this clone: The antigen remains undetermined.

Study-wide results and caveats: The sharing of approximately 5.1% of naive CD4 clonotypes was seen across a handful of donors.

This chain joins TRBV7-9 and TRBJ2-5, with D possibly being TRBD1 (6 bases). The receptor was isolated from a man between 18 and 35 years old in good health. Some clones in this sample may be carry-over from other donors' samples. Sequenced: naive CD8+ T cells from PBMCs. CDR3 sequence: CASSLVQGEQETQYF. CDR3 nucleotide sequence: TGTGCCAGCAGCTTAGTACAGGGCGAACAAGAGACCCAGTACTTC.